The 16 T cell receptor beta chains reported below all come from one sample, sequenced in a study of T cell changes during pregnancy in multiple sclerosis. The data were produced by immunoSEQ multiplex PCR, yet TCRdb's version contains in-frame clones alone and is incomplete. The sample lists tens of thousands of clones, roughly 94% occurring once. Sequenced material: peripheral blood, taken in the second trimester of pregnancy. Every receptor here comes from a female donor in good health, enrolled as a control in a pregnancy study.

J is TRBJ2-5 and V is TRBV6-1, with a possible D match to TRBD2 (5 bases). Per germline, CDR1 MNHNS and CDR2 SASEGT. The CDR3 contains 16 residues. Trimming took 2 bases from V and 2 from J, leaving 15 bases between them. CDR3 sequence (DNA): TGTGCCAGCAGTGAATGGTTCGCGGAGGTTCAAGAGACCCAGTACTTC. It yields the protein CASSEWFAEVQETQYF.

The J gene is TRBJ1-4, the V gene TRBV28, with D perhaps matching TRBD1 (6 bases). This CDR3 is 18 amino acids long. The V gene lost 5 bases and the J gene lost 1 base, with 20 bases spanning the gap. Germline CDR1 reads MDHEN; CDR2 reads SYDVKM. The CDR3 spells CASSISGTLGVTNEKLFF. As DNA, the CDR3 is TGTGCCAGCAGTATTTCCGGGACATTGGGAGTAACTAATGAAAAACTGTTTTTT.

CDR3 sequence (DNA): TGCGCCAGCAGCTTGGTGGGACAGGGTGTCACAGATACGCAGTATTTT. Amino acid sequence: CASSLVGQGVTDTQYF. The chain joins TRBV5-1 to TRBJ2-3; 9 bases are shared with TRBD1. The CDR3 is 16 residues long. V gave up 0 bases and J gave up 2 bases; unmatched junction bases: 4. Germline V gene lookup returns CDR1 SGHRS and CDR2 YFSETQ.

Details on this clone: An end of the junction differs from the germline gene, which may be a read error. The rearrangement links TRBV10-3 to TRBJ2-5, with a weak D call TRBD2 (5 bases). Germline CDR1 reads ENHRY; CDR2 reads SYGVKD. The CDR3 is 14 residues long. The CDR3 DNA sequence: TGTGCCATCGGTGAGCGGAAAAACGGGGAGACCCAGTACTTC. Protein: CAIGERKNGETQYF.

DNA of the CDR3: TGCGCCAGCAGCTTGAGGGGGGGAGGCACAGATACGCAGTATTTT. Its translation is CASSLRGGGTDTQYF. The gene calls are TRBV5-1 and TRBJ2-3, with D perhaps TRBD2 (7 bases). The CDR3 is 15 residues long. Germline CDR1 and CDR2: SGHRS and YFSETQ. V was clipped by 1 base and J by 1 base, with 10 bases between them.

The CDR3 DNA follows: TGTGCCAGCAGTCCCTCCGGCGGGAACTCCTACAATGAGCAGTTCTTC. Translated, it gives CASSPSGGNSYNEQFF. This chain joins TRBV27 and TRBJ2-1, with D tentatively TRBD2 (6 bases). Germline CDR1 reads MNHEY; CDR2 reads SMNVEV (reference sequence). Between the trimmed V and J ends, which lost 5 bases and 0 bases, there was a span of 14 bases. There are 16 residues in the CDR3.

The chain carries TRBV19 and TRBJ2-5; no definite D call. V was pared by 2 bases and J by 5 bases, with 9 bases between. Germline V CDR1 and CDR2: LNHDA, SQIVND (reference sequence). The CDR3 covers 13 residues. In nucleotides, the CDR3 is TGTGCCAGTAGTATACTCCTTGAGGAGACCCAGTACTTC. Amino acid sequence: CASSILLEETQYF.

The chain recombines TRBV14 with TRBJ2-1; 7 nucleotides agree with TRBD1. CDR3 size: 14 residues. After removal of 4 bases from V and 9 bases from J, the junction contained 9 bases not matched to a gene. Germline lookup yields CDR1 SGHDN and CDR2 FVKESK. The DNA for the CDR3 is TGTGCCAGCAGCCTTCGGCCGGGACAGCGTGAGCAGTTCTTC. Translated, it gives CASSLRPGQREQFF.

The chain has TRBV11-2 and TRBJ2-7, with D tentatively TRBD2 (6 bases). Trimming pared 3 bases from V and 3 bases from J, leaving 15 bases between. Per the germline V gene, CDR1 is SGHAT and CDR2 is FQNNGV. This CDR3 comprises 15 residues. CDR3 sequence: CASSLEGQSFYEQYF. The CDR3 nucleotides read TGTGCCAGCAGCTTGGAGGGTCAATCCTTCTACGAGCAGTACTTC.

This clone was counted at least ten times. CDR3 sequence: CASSLGQGQYGYTF. As DNA, the CDR3 is TGTGCCAGCAGCTTAGGGCAGGGGCAATATGGCTACACCTTC. The rearrangement uses TRBV11-2 and TRBJ1-2, with D maybe TRBD1 (6 bases). Trimming cost V 1 base and J 5 bases, with 11 bases left between them. The CDR3 sequence is 14 residues long. Germline CDR1 and CDR2: SGHAT and FQNNGV.

The chain uses TRBV9 and TRBJ2-1; 7 bases line up with TRBD2. J gave up 1 base and V 4 bases, and 8 bases lay outside the gene matches. Germline CDR1 SGDLS, CDR2 YYNGEE. The CDR3 totals 16 residues. The CDR3 protein is CASSLSGTGSYNEQFF. The CDR3 DNA reads TGTGCCAGCAGCTTAAGCGGGACCGGTTCCTACAATGAGCAGTTCTTC.

This clone was counted only a few times. This chain joins TRBV10-3 and TRBJ2-2, with D hard to call. CDR1 is ENHRY and CDR2 is SYGVKD in the germline V gene. CDR3 size: 12 residues. V was cut by 10 bases and J by 2 bases, with 8 bases left in between. Written as DNA, the CDR3 is TGTGCCACCCATACAAACACCGGGGAGCTGTTTTTT. Protein product: CATHTNTGELFF.

The rearrangement uses TRBV28 and TRBJ1-5; 8 bases match TRBD1. Per the germline V gene, CDR1 is MDHEN and CDR2 is SYDVKM. With 3 bases clipped from V and 0 bases from J, the junction kept 4 bases outside the gene matches. The CDR3 has 16 amino acids. Here the CDR3 reads CASSFPGGGSNQPQHF. CDR3 sequence (DNA): TGTGCCAGCAGTTTTCCAGGGGGCGGTAGCAATCAGCCCCAGCATTTT.

The chain employs TRBV7-2 and TRBJ2-7; 10 bases match TRBD2. V shed 5 bases, J shed 6 bases, and the junction held 13 bases outside the gene matches. Germline-derived CDR1 and CDR2 are SGHTA and FQGNSA. The CDR3 runs to 16 residues. CDR3 amino acids: CASSRTRLAGGSEQYF. CDR3 bases: TGTGCCAGCAGCCGGACTCGTTTAGCGGGAGGAAGCGAGCAGTACTTC.

This chain joins TRBV2 and TRBJ1-1, with a possible D match to TRBD1 (6 bases). The CDR3 runs 13 residues. V was shortened by 4 bases and J by 3 bases, with 9 bases between the two germline ends. CDR1 and CDR2 from the germline V gene are SNHLY and FYNNEI. This CDR3 is CASSVTGYTEAFF. The CDR3 nucleotides read TGTGCCAGCAGTGTTACAGGGTACACTGAAGCTTTCTTT. The full variable domain, rest sourced from reference TRBV2 and TRBJ1-1, is EPEVTQTPSHQVTQMGQEVILRCVPISNHLYFYWYRQILGQKVEFLVSFYNNEISEKSEIFDDQFSVERPDGSNFTLKIRSTKLEDSAMYFCASSVTGYTEAFFGQGTRLTVV.

This chain joins TRBV28 and TRBJ1-2; D is ambiguous. The germline V gene encodes CDR1 MDHEN and CDR2 SYDVKM. V lost 8 bases to trimming and J lost 0 bases, with 4 bases between them. The CDR3 totals 11 residues. DNA of the CDR3: TGTGCCAGCTCTACTAACTATGGCTACACCTTC. Its protein is CASSTNYGYTF.